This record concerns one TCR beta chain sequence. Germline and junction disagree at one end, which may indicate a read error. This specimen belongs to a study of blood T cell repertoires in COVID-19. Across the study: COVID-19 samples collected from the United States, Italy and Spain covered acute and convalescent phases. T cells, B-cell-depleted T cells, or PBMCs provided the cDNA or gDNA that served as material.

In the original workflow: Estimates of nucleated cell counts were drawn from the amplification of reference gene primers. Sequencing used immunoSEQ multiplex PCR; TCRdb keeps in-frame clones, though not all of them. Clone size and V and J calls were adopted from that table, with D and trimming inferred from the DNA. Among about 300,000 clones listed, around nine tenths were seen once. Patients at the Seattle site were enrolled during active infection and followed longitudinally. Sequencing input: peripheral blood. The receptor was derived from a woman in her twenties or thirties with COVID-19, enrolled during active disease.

CDR3 protein: CASNQDGGIYYEQYF. The CDR3 DNA sequence: TGCGCCAGCAACCAAGACGGGGGGATATACTACGAGCAGTACTTC. The chain employs TRBV4-1 and TRBJ2-7; 7 nucleotides match TRBD2. Germline lookup yields CDR1 MGHRA and CDR2 YSYEKL. The CDR3 extends over 15 amino acids.